The 3 T cell receptor beta chains below all came from one sample that was sequenced in a study of T cells in Graves' hyperthyroidism and ophthalmopathy. RNA transcripts gave rise to amplified TCR beta CDR3 regions. An initial round of RT-PCR targeting the TCR CDR3 relied on the HTBI primer set. A single record per CDR3 protein comes from TCRdb applying MiXCR to the multiplex PCR reads. The sample holds a few hundred thousand distinct CDR3 sequences; roughly 15% are singletons and the top ten take around 20%. Source material: blood. These receptors originate from a woman in her 30s with Graves' ophthalmopathy.

This clonotype has a count of ten or more. This sequence joins TRBV6-1 and TRBJ1-5; 7 nucleotides align to TRBD1. There are 15 residues in the CDR3. V gave up 3 bases and J gave up 7 bases; unmatched junction bases: 9. Germline-derived CDR1 and CDR2 are MNHNS and SASEGT. DNA of the CDR3: TGTGCCAGCAGTGAGATCACAGGGGTTGGGCAGCCCCAGCATTTT. It encodes CASSEITGVGQPQHF.

There are many counts of this clonotype. V gene TRBV6-6 combines with J gene TRBJ1-5; D gene uncertain. The CDR3 sequence is 15 residues long. CDR1 and CDR2 from the germline V gene are MNHNY and SVGAGI (reference sequence). V lost 1 base and J 2 bases, leaving 9 bases between the germline ends. The DNA of the CDR3 is TGTGCCAGCAGTTACTTCGGGGAGGGCAATCAGCCCCAGCATTTT. Translating it yields CASSYFGEGNQPQHF.

This clonotype showed up just a few times. This sequence joins TRBV7-9 and TRBJ1-3; D unclear. The V gene's germline CDR1 is SEHNR and CDR2 FQNEAQ (reference sequence). The CDR3 covers 15 residues. Trimming cost V 3 bases and J 0 bases, with 9 bases left between them. The CDR3 DNA is TGTGCCAGCAGCTTTCAGGAGAGCTCTGGAAACACCATATATTTT. Its translation: CASSFQESSGNTIYF.